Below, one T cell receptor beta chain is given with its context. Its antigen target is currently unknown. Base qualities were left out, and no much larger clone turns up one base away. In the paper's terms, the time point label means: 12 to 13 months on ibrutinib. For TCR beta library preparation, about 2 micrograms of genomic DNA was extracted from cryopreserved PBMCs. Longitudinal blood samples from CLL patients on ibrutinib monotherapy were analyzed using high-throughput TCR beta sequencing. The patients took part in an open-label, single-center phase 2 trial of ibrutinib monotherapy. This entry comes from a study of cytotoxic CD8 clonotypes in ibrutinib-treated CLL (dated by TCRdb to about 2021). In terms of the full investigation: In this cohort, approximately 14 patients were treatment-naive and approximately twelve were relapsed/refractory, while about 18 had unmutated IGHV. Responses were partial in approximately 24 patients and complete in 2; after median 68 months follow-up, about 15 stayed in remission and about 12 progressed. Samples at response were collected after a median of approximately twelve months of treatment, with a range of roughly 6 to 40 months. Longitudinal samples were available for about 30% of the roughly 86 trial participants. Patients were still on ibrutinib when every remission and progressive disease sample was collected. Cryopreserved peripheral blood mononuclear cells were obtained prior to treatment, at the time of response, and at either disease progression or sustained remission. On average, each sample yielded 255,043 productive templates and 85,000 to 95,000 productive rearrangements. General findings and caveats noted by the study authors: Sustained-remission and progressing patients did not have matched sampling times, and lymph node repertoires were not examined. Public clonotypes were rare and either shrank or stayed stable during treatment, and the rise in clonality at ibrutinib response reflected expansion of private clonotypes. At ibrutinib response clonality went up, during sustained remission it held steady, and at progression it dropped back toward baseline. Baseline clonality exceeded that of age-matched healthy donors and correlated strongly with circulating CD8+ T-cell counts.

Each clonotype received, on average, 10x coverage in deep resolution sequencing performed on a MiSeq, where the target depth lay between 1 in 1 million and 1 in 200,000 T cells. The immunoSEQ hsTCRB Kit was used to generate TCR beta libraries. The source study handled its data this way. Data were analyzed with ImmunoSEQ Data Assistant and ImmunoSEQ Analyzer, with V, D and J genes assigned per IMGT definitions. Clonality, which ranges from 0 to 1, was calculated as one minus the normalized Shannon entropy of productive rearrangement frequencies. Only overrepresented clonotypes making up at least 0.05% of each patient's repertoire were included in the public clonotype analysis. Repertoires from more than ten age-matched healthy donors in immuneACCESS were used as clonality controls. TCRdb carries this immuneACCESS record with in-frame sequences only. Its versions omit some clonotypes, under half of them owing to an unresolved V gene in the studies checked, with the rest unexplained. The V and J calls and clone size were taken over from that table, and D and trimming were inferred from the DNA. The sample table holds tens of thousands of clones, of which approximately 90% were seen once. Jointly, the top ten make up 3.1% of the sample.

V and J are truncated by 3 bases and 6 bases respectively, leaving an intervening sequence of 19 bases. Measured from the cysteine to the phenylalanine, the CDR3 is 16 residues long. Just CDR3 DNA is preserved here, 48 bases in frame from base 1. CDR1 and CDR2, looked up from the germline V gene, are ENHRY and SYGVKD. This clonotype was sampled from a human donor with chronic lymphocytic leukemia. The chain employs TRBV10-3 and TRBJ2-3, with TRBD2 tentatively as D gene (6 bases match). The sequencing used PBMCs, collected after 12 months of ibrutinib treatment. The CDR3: CAISDSGRGLSDTQYF. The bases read TGTGCCATCAGTGACTCCGGGAGAGGCCTGAGTGATACGCAGTATTTT.